A selection of T cell receptor beta chains follows, all from one sample in a study of CD8 T cells in Susac syndrome. TCRdb processed the immunoSEQ multiplex PCR reads anew with MiXCR; each CDR3 protein has one entry. The sample carries some 180,000 distinct CDR3 sequences, approximately 95% recorded once. The specimen was CD4+ T cells from PBMCs. The source of these receptors is a human donor in good health. Both conserved end residues are part of each CDR3. D genes are given only for firm matches. Some rows mark clone size as missing; the rest say once, few, many or name a class of expanded clone.

V gene	clone size	D gene	J gene	CDR3 DNA	CDR3 protein
TRBV19	.	.	TRBJ2-1	TGTGCCAGTAGTCTAAACGGGATGCACAATGAGCAGTTCTTC	CASSLNGMHNEQFF
TRBV5-6	.	.	TRBJ2-6	TGTGCCAGCAGCTTGGAGGGGGGGGGCCTTGGGGCCAACGTCCTGACTTTC	CASSLEGGGLGANVLTF
TRBV29-1	.	.	TRBJ1-2	TGCAGCGTTGAAAGCCTTGGGGGCAACTATGGCTACACCTTC	CSVESLGGNYGYTF
TRBV3-1	.	.	TRBJ1-2	TGTGCCAGCAGCCAAGTTAGGGGACAAGATGGCTACACCTTC	CASSQVRGQDGYTF
TRBV5-4	.	TRBD1	TRBJ2-5	TGTGCCAGCAGCGAGGGACAGGGCTTGGGGGCCCAGTACTTC	CASSEGQGLGAQYF
TRBV15	.	TRBD2	TRBJ2-3	TGTGCCACCAGCAGAGATCGGGGGGGGGCCGATACGCAGTATTTT	CATSRDRGGADTQYF
TRBV9	.	.	TRBJ1-1	TGTGCCAGCAGCGTAAAACAGGGACTGAACACTGAAGCTTTCTTT	CASSVKQGLNTEAFF
TRBV6-5	.	.	TRBJ1-5	TGTGCCAGCAGTTACCACCTAAATCAGCCCCAGCATTTT	CASSYHLNQPQHF
TRBV9	.	.	TRBJ2-1	TGTGCCAGCGGCCTGTCGGGCGCTTACAATGAGCAGTTCTTC	CASGLSGAYNEQFF
TRBV19	.	TRBD1	TRBJ1-5	TGTGCCAGTAGTAGGACAGGGAGGCATCAGCCCCAGCATTTT	CASSRTGRHQPQHF
TRBV20-1	.	.	TRBJ2-5	TGCAGTGCTCCCACCCAGGGAATAAGGGAGACCCAGTACTTC	CSAPTQGIRETQYF
TRBV7-9	.	.	TRBJ1-1	TGTGCCAGCAGCTCGGGGCTTGGAGCCGAAGCTTTCTTT	CASSSGLGAEAFF
TRBV5-1	.	.	TRBJ2-7	TGCGCCAGCAGCTTGGAACAGGGCCGGTCCTACGAGCAGTACTTC	CASSLEQGRSYEQYF
TRBV6-1	.	.	TRBJ2-6	TGTGCCAGCAGTGAGAAACTTAGAGCTGGGGCCAACGTCCTGACTTTC	CASSEKLRAGANVLTF
TRBV5-4	.	.	TRBJ2-3	TGTGCCAGCAGTACATTCCGAGCCGGGGACCTACACAGAAGCGCAGATACGCAGTATTTT	CASSTFRAGDLHRSADTQYF
TRBV28	.	.	TRBJ2-3	TGTGCCAGCAGTGGGGACCTCCCAGATACGCAGTATTTT	CASSGDLPDTQYF
TRBV5-1	.	TRBD1	TRBJ2-5	TGCGCCAGCAGCTTCAGGGGGCAATGGACGAGAGAGACCCAGTACTTC	CASSFRGQWTRETQYF
TRBV7-9	.	.	TRBJ1-5	TGTGCCAGCAGCCGCATTACTGGGTCGGGAATAGGCAATCAGCCCCAGCATTTT	CASSRITGSGIGNQPQHF
TRBV10-3	once	TRBD2	TRBJ2-1	TGTGCCATCAGTGCTAGCGGGGGGGACAATGAGCAGTTCTTC	CAISASGGDNEQFF
TRBV5-1	.	.	TRBJ1-1	TGCGCCAGCAGAATAGATTGGGAAAAGAGGAGAGCTTTCTTT	CASRIDWEKRRAFF
TRBV12-2	.	.	TRBJ2-5	TGTGCAAGTCGCTTCAAGGTGGGACAGAACTTTCGAGAGACCCAGTACTTC	CASRFKVGQNFRETQYF
TRBV19	.	TRBD1	TRBJ2-1	TGTGCCAGTAGTGTCTCACAGGGGGAGAATGAGCAGTTCTTC	CASSVSQGENEQFF
TRBV9	once	TRBD1	TRBJ2-5	TGTGCCAGCAGCATCGACAGGGGACAAGAGACCCAGTACTTC	CASSIDRGQETQYF
TRBV5-1	.	.	TRBJ2-3	TGCGCCAGCAGCTCGGAGGATACGCAGTATTTT	CASSSEDTQYF
TRBV4-3	.	.	TRBJ2-6	TGCGCCAGCAGCACCCGGGAAGGGCAAGTCCTGACTTTC	CASSTREGQVLTF
TRBV7-2	.	TRBD1	TRBJ2-4	TGTGCCAGCAGCCCCGGACAGGGTGGCATTCAGTACTTC	CASSPGQGGIQYF
TRBV30	.	TRBD1	TRBJ1-4	TGTGCCTGGAGTGGACAGGGTTTCGAAAAACTGTTTTTT	CAWSGQGFEKLFF
TRBV7-2	.	TRBD2	TRBJ2-1	TGTGCCAGCAGCTCATCCGGGACTAGCAGTTCGTTCTTC	CASSSSGTSSSFF
TRBV18	.	.	TRBJ1-5	TGTGCCAGCTCACCCACAGGCGCCGGTAGCAATCAGCCCCAGCATTTT	CASSPTGAGSNQPQHF
TRBV5-1	.	.	TRBJ2-2	TGCGCCAGCAGCTTGGTTCTTGGACTTCGTACTACCGGGGAGCTGTTTTTT	CASSLVLGLRTTGELFF
TRBV6-6	.	TRBD1	TRBJ2-7	TGTGCCAGCAATGGCCGCGGGACAGGAACCTACGAGCAGTACTTC	CASNGRGTGTYEQYF
TRBV4-3	.	.	TRBJ1-4	TGCGCCAGCAGCCAGGGGGGTCGCGCTGGAAATGAAAAACTGTTTTTT	CASSQGGRAGNEKLFF
TRBV28	.	TRBD1	TRBJ1-4	TGTGCCAGCAGGGGTCGACAGGGGGGGACTAATGAAAAACTGTTTTTT	CASRGRQGGTNEKLFF
TRBV20-1	.	TRBD2	TRBJ2-2	TGCAGTGCTCGTAGCGGGGCAGCGGCCCACGAGGAGCTGTTTTTT	CSARSGAAAHEELFF
TRBV7-9	.	.	TRBJ2-2	TGTGCCAGCAGCCCACCTCCGGTAAAGCTGTTTTTT	CASSPPPVKLFF
TRBV14	.	TRBD1	TRBJ2-2	TGTGCCAGCAGCCACCGGACAGGGGGCACCGGGGAGCTGTTTTTT	CASSHRTGGTGELFF
TRBV5-1	once	TRBD2	TRBJ2-6	TGCGCCAGCAGCTCGGCGGGAGCCTCTGGGGCCAACGTCCTGACTTTC	CASSSAGASGANVLTF
TRBV12-3/TRBV12-4	.	TRBD1	TRBJ1-5	TGTGCCAGTCGGGGGACAGGGGGTTTTAGCAATCAGCCCCAGCATTTT	CASRGTGGFSNQPQHF
TRBV10-3	once	TRBD2	TRBJ2-5	TGTGCCATCAGTGGACTAGCGGGGGGTCAACAAGAGACCCAGTACTTC	CAISGLAGGQQETQYF
TRBV18	.	.	TRBJ2-6	TGTGCCAGCTCGCGATCCAGGAGCTCTGGGGCCAACGTCCTGACTTTC	CASSRSRSSGANVLTF
TRBV12-3/TRBV12-4	.	.	TRBJ2-3	TGTGCCAGCAACCCGGACTGGGGAGATACGCAGTATTTT	CASNPDWGDTQYF